The next 5 T cell receptor beta chains were all read from a single sample in a study of shared clonotypes between healthy human individuals. Some clones are missing from TCRdb's copy, which holds only in-frame ones; the method was immunoSEQ multiplex PCR. The sample contains roughly 2.5 million clones, 85% to 95% of which appear only once. Sequenced: naive CD4+ T cells sorted from blood. The sample's subset: CD45RA+ positively selected. These receptors all come from a young man in good health.

The chain combines TRBV28 with TRBJ2-3; TRBD2 matches 14 bases. This CDR3 contains 21 residues. J was trimmed by 0 bases and V by 4 bases; bases with no gene match: 15. CDR1 MDHEN and CDR2 SYDVKM come from the germline V gene. CDR3 nucleotides: TGTGCCAGCAGTTCGGGACTCAGTGGGACTAGCGGGGGCTTTAGCACAGATACGCAGTATTTT. Its protein is CASSSGLSGTSGGFSTDTQYF. Variable domain in full (rest from reference TRBV28 and TRBJ2-3): DVKVTQSSRYLVKRTGEKVFLECVQDMDHENMFWYRQDPGLGLRLIYFSYDVKMKEKGDIPEGYSVSREKKERFSLILESASTNQTSMYLCASSSGLSGTSGGFSTDTQYFGPGTRLTVL.

The chain is built from TRBV5-4 and TRBJ2-7; D remains ambiguous. Germline CDR1 reads SGHNT; CDR2 reads YYREEE (reference sequence). This CDR3 region has 14 residues. The germline V and J ends were trimmed by 0 bases and 3 bases, with 10 bases remaining between them. The CDR3 here is CASSLDTTSYEQYF. For the CDR3, the DNA is TGTGCCAGCAGCTTGGATACAACCAGCTACGAGCAGTACTTC.

This chain links TRBV4-1 with TRBJ2-1, with 7 bases that match TRBD1. The J segment lost 13 bases and the V segment lost 1 base, leaving 4 bases of the junction unmatched. This CDR3 contains 12 residues. The germline V gene has CDR1 MGHRA and CDR2 YSYEKL. The CDR3 spells CASSQVQGNQFF. In DNA, the CDR3 is TGCGCCAGCAGCCAAGTACAGGGGAATCAGTTCTTC.

This chain connects TRBV30 to TRBJ2-3; D is undetermined. The CDR3 loop spans 15 amino acids. Germline assignment: CDR1 GTSNPN and CDR2 SVGIG (reference sequence). Trimming shortened V by 0 bases and J by 3 bases, and 13 bases separated the two germline ends. DNA for the CDR3: TGTGCCTGGAGTGTAAGGGTGATGGGGACAGATACGCAGTATTTT. Protein sequence: CAWSVRVMGTDTQYF.

The chain joins TRBV5-1 to TRBJ2-3, with D possibly being TRBD1 or TRBD2 (5 bases each). The CDR3 consists of 16 residues. V lost 4 bases, J lost 4 bases, and 19 bases lay in between. In germline, CDR1 is SGHRS, CDR2 YFSETQ. The CDR3 region has the DNA TGCGCCAGCAGCGATTGGGACCCCTCCCGACCAGATACGCAGTATTTT. Translation gives CASSDWDPSRPDTQYF.